Listed below are T cell receptor beta chains from one sample, sequenced in a study of shared clonotypes between healthy human individuals. Here immunoSEQ multiplex PCR was the method, and the copy in TCRdb shows in-frame clones only, minus some. The sample includes some 500,000 clones, about 96% of them seen just once. Sequenced: naive CD4+ T cells sorted from blood. All receptors come from a woman under 40 in good health. Each CDR3 is given with its conserved first and last residue. The D gene is left open where the match is weak. The size entry is marked missing in some rows and otherwise reads once, few, many or a size class.

CDR3 DNA | CDR3 protein | V gene | D gene | J gene | clone size
TGTGCCAGCAGCTTAGGGTATAGCAATCAGCCCCAGCATTTT | CASSLGYSNQPQHF | TRBV11-3 | . | TRBJ1-5 | .
TGTGCCAGCAGCGGGAGGGGATCAGAGACCCAGTACTTC | CASSGRGSETQYF | TRBV7-3 | TRBD2 | TRBJ2-5 | .
TGTGCCAGCGCGCTTTGGGGGGGCTATATCTCCTACGAGCAGTACTTC | CASALWGGYISYEQYF | TRBV2 | . | TRBJ2-7 | .
TGTGCCAGCAGCGTAGGGGCCCTAGCGGGTACGAATGAGCAGTTCTTC | CASSVGALAGTNEQFF | TRBV9 | TRBD2 | TRBJ2-1 | .
TGTGCCAGCTCACCACCGAGGGGGACAGAAGACTACGAGCAGTACTTC | CASSPPRGTEDYEQYF | TRBV18 | TRBD1 | TRBJ2-7 | .
TGCGCCAGCAGCCAAGTGCCGGGACTATGGGGAAACACCATATATTTT | CASSQVPGLWGNTIYF | TRBV4-1 | . | TRBJ1-3 | once
TGCGCCAGCAGCTTGGAGACCAGGGTCGAGCAGTACTTC | CASSLETRVEQYF | TRBV5-1 | . | TRBJ2-7 | .
TGTGCCAGCAGTGAACGGGTGCAAGAGACCCAGTACTTC | CASSERVQETQYF | TRBV2 | . | TRBJ2-5 | .
TGTGCCAGCTCACCACCCGTCGTCTCCTACGAGCAGTACTTC | CASSPPVVSYEQYF | TRBV18 | . | TRBJ2-7 | .
TGTGCCAGCGTCCGTAACTCTGGAAACACCATATATTTT | CASVRNSGNTIYF | TRBV6-1 | . | TRBJ1-3 | .
TGCGCCAGCAGTGACAGGGTGTTCCGCAATGAGCAGTTCTTC | CASSDRVFRNEQFF | TRBV10-1 | . | TRBJ2-1 | .
TGTGCCTGGATTAAGTTTTCGACTCTGAATTCACCCCTCCACTTT | CAWIKFSTLNSPLHF | TRBV30 | . | TRBJ1-6 | .
TGTGCCAGCTCTCAATACTACAATGAGCAGTTCTTC | CASSQYYNEQFF | TRBV18 | . | TRBJ2-1 | .
TGTGCCAGCAGGAGGGACAGACAGTCACATAGGAACACTGAAGCTTTCTTT | CASRRDRQSHRNTEAFF | TRBV2 | TRBD1 | TRBJ1-1 | once
TGTGCCAGCAGCCCAAGGGGGGGGCCGTCCTACGAGCAGTACTTC | CASSPRGGPSYEQYF | TRBV28 | . | TRBJ2-7 | .
TGTGCCAGCACTAAACAGGGGAACTATGGCTACACCTTC | CASTKQGNYGYTF | TRBV28 | TRBD1 | TRBJ1-2 | .
TGTGCCAGCAGCTTTGAAAGGGGGAACACTGAAGCTTTCTTT | CASSFERGNTEAFF | TRBV7-2 | . | TRBJ1-1 | .
TGTGCCAGCAGAGCCCAAGCGGCTGGAAACACCATATATTTT | CASRAQAAGNTIYF | TRBV6-6 | . | TRBJ1-3 | .
TGTGCCAGCAGCTTGGCGGGACAGGGGAGGTGGGAGACCCAGTACTTC | CASSLAGQGRWETQYF | TRBV5-8 | TRBD1 | TRBJ2-5 | .
TGTGCCAGCAGAGCTCCGCCCGGGCCCCTCCACTTT | CASRAPPGPLHF | TRBV28 | . | TRBJ1-6 | .
TGCGCCAGCAGCCCGACTAGCGGGAGTTATGAGACCCAGTACTTC | CASSPTSGSYETQYF | TRBV5-1 | TRBD2 | TRBJ2-5 | .
TGTGCCAGCAGCTTAGCCCAGTTTTACAGTGGCTACACCTTC | CASSLAQFYSGYTF | TRBV7-9 | . | TRBJ1-2 | .
TGTGCCAGCAGTTTCCTAGGCAATAGCAATCAGCCCCAGCATTTT | CASSFLGNSNQPQHF | TRBV27 | . | TRBJ1-5 | .
TGTGCCAGTAGTATAGGAGGGATTAGCACTGAAGCTTTCTTT | CASSIGGISTEAFF | TRBV19 | . | TRBJ1-1 | once
TGTGCCAGTAGTAGGGGAGTAGAGCAGTTCTTC | CASSRGVEQFF | TRBV19 | . | TRBJ2-1 | once
TGCAGCGTTGAACTCATAGCGGGATCTACCTACGAGCAGTACTTC | CSVELIAGSTYEQYF | TRBV29-1 | TRBD2 | TRBJ2-7 | .
TGTGCCAGCAGATACAGGGTAAGCTATGGCTACACCTTC | CASRYRVSYGYTF | TRBV6-9 | . | TRBJ1-2 | few
TGTGCCAGCACTACTCCTCCTGGGTCCTATGGCTACACCTTC | CASTTPPGSYGYTF | TRBV28 | . | TRBJ1-2 | .
TGTGCCAGCAGTTTTGGGGGGATTAACACTGAAGCTTTCTTT | CASSFGGINTEAFF | TRBV28 | . | TRBJ1-1 | .
TGTGCCAGCAACAGGAGGAGCTCCTACAATGAGCAGTTCTTC | CASNRRSSYNEQFF | TRBV2 | . | TRBJ2-1 | .
TGTGCCAGCAGCTTAGTCGGCAGGGTCTATGGCTACACCTTC | CASSLVGRVYGYTF | TRBV11-2 | . | TRBJ1-2 | .
TGTGCCAGCCGCGAGGAACTGGGGATCCGTCAGCCCCAGCATTTT | CASREELGIRQPQHF | TRBV2 | . | TRBJ1-5 | .
TGTGCCAGCAGTGAGCAGCCAAGCTCCTACGAGCAGTACTTC | CASSEQPSSYEQYF | TRBV6-1 | . | TRBJ2-7 | .
TGCGCCAGCAGCACTAGCGGAGGGGGGGGCACAGATACGCAGTATTTT | CASSTSGGGGTDTQYF | TRBV5-1 | TRBD2 | TRBJ2-3 | .
TGTGCCAGCAGCTTGGGCGATCGAACTGAAGCTTTCTTT | CASSLGDRTEAFF | TRBV5-5 | . | TRBJ1-1 | .
TGTGCCAGCAGTTGGGGAACCACTGGGGGACTTCTGGGACAGCCCCAGCATTTT | CASSWGTTGGLLGQPQHF | TRBV28 | . | TRBJ1-5 | .
TGTGCCAGCACTACGATGGGGGGGCTGGTTGGCTACACCTTC | CASTTMGGLVGYTF | TRBV27 | . | TRBJ1-2 | .
TGTGCCAGTAGTATCGGGTACAGGACCCTCCACGAGCAGTACTTC | CASSIGYRTLHEQYF | TRBV19 | . | TRBJ2-7 | .
TGTGCCAGCAGTATAGGACTAGCGGCCTTCAATGAGCAGTTCTTC | CASSIGLAAFNEQFF | TRBV28 | TRBD2 | TRBJ2-1 | few
TGTGCCAGCAGCTTCGCGGGAGGGAAAGAGACCCAGTACTTC | CASSFAGGKETQYF | TRBV7-7 | TRBD2 | TRBJ2-5 | .
TGCGCCAGCAGCAGGTCTAGCGGGAGCGATTACAATGAGCAGTTCTTC | CASSRSSGSDYNEQFF | TRBV5-1 | TRBD2 | TRBJ2-1 | .
TGTGCCAGCAGTTCACTGGTGACCTACGAGCAGTACTTC | CASSSLVTYEQYF | TRBV6-5 | . | TRBJ2-7 | .
TGCAGCGTTGAAGTGCCCCCGGGGGGCTACACCTTC | CSVEVPPGGYTF | TRBV29-1 | . | TRBJ1-2 | .
TGCGCCAGCACACTAGCGGGAGTTAGTTCAGATACGCAGTATTTT | CASTLAGVSSDTQYF | TRBV5-1 | TRBD2 | TRBJ2-3 | .
TGTGCCAGCAGCAAGGCAGGATTGACTAACTATGGCTACACCTTC | CASSKAGLTNYGYTF | TRBV21-1 | . | TRBJ1-2 | .
TGTGCCAGCAGCTCCCTCGGGACGAACACCGGGGAGCTGTTTTTT | CASSSLGTNTGELFF | TRBV11-2 | . | TRBJ2-2 | .
TGTGCCAGCTGCCGGGGGATCGGGCAGCCCCAGCATTTT | CASCRGIGQPQHF | TRBV6-6 | . | TRBJ1-5 | .
TGTGCCAGCAGTGGGGGGACAGGGACGAACACTGAAGCTTTCTTT | CASSGGTGTNTEAFF | TRBV6-1 | TRBD1 | TRBJ1-1 | .
TGTGCCAGCAGAAAAGGACAGGGACGCAATCAGCCCCAGCATTTT | CASRKGQGRNQPQHF | TRBV7-2 | TRBD1 | TRBJ1-5 | .
TGTGCCAGCAGCTTCACTAGCGGCTCCTACGAGCAGTACTTC | CASSFTSGSYEQYF | TRBV6-6 | TRBD2 | TRBJ2-7 | .
TGTGCCAGCAGCCAAGATATGAGTGGGGGCGGGAGGGCTCGCACAGATACGCAGTATTTT | CASSQDMSGGGRARTDTQYF | TRBV4-2 | TRBD2 | TRBJ2-3 | .
TGTGCCAGCAGCGATGGGGGGCTAGCCAGCTACGAGCAGTACTTC | CASSDGGLASYEQYF | TRBV9 | . | TRBJ2-7 | once
TGCAGCGTTGCCGGACTAGCTGGGCAGTACTTC | CSVAGLAGQYF | TRBV29-1 | TRBD2 | TRBJ2-7 | few
TGTGCCAGCAGCGTAAACGACCCGGGACAGGTAGTACCTCTATCACCAAGGAACACTGAAGCTTTCTTT | CASSVNDPGQVVPLSPRNTEAFF | TRBV9 | TRBD1 | TRBJ1-1 | .
TGTGCCAGCAGTGTGAATTGGGGGCGGAGTGGCTACACCTTC | CASSVNWGRSGYTF | TRBV2 | . | TRBJ1-2 | .
TGTGCCAGCAGTGGTTTACTCTCCTACAATGAGCAGTTCTTC | CASSGLLSYNEQFF | TRBV6-1 | . | TRBJ2-1 | .
TGTGCCAGCAGTAGAGCCGGGGACACCGACGGTGAGCAGTTCTTC | CASSRAGDTDGEQFF | TRBV28 | . | TRBJ2-1 | once